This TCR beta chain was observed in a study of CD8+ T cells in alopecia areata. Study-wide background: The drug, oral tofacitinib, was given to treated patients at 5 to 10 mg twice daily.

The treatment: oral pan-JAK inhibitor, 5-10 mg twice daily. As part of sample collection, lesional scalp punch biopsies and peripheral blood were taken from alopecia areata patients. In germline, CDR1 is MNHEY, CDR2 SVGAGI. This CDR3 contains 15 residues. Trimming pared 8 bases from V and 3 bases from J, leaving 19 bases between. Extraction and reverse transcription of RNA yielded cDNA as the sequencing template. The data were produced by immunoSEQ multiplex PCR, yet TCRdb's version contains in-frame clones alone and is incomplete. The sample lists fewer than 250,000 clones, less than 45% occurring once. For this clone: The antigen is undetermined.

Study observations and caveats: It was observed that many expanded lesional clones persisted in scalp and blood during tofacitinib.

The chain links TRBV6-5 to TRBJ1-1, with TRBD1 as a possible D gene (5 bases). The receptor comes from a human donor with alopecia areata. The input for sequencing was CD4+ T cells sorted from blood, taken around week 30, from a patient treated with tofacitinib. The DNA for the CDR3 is TGTGCCAGCTTAGGACACGCCCCGAGGGACACTGAAGCTTTCTTT. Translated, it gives CASLGHAPRDTEAFF.